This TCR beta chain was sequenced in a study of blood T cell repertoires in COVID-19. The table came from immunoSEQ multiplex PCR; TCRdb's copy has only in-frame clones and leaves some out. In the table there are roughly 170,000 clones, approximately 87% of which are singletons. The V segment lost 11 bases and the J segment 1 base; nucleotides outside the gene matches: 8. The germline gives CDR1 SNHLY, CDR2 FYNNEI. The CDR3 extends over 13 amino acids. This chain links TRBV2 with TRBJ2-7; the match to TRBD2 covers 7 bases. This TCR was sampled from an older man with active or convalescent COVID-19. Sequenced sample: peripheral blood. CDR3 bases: TGTGCCGCGCGGGAGCGGGGATCCTACGAGCAGTACTTC. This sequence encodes CAARERGSYEQYF.